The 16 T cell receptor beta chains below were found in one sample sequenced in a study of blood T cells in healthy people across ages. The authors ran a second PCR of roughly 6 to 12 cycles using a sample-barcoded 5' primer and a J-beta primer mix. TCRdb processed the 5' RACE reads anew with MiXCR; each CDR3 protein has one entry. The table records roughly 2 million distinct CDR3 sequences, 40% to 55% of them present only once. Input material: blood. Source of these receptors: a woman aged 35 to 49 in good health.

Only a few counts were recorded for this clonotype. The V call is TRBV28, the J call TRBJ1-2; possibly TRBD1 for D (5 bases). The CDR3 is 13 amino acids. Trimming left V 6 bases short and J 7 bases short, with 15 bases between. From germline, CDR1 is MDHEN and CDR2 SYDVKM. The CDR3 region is CASSPLAGLGYTF. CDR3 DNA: TGTGCCAGCAGCCCCCTGGCGGGGCTTGGCTACACCTTC.

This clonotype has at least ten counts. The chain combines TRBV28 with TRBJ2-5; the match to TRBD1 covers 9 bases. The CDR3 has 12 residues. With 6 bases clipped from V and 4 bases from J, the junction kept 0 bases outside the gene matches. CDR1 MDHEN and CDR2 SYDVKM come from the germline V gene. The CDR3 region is CASRTGGETQYF. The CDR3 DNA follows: TGTGCCAGCAGGACAGGGGGAGAGACCCAGTACTTC.

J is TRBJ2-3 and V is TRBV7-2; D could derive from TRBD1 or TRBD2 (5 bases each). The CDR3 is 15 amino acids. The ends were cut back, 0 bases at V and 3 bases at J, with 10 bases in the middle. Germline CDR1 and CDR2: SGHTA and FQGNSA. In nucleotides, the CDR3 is TGTGCCAGCAGCTTAGCGAGGGGAGAAACAGATACGCAGTATTTT. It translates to CASSLARGETDTQYF.

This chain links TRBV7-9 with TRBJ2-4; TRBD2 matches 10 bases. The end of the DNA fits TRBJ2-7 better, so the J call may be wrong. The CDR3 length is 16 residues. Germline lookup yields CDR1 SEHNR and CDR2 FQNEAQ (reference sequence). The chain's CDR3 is CASSSEALAGLYEQYF. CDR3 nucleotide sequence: TGTGCCAGCAGCTCAGAGGCACTAGCGGGGCTTTACGAGCAGTACTTC.

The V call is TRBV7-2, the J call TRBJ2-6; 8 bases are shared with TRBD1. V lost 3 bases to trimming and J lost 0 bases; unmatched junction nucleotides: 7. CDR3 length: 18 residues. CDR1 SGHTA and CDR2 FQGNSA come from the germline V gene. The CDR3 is CASSLTGTGSSGANVLTF. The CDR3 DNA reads TGTGCCAGCAGCTTGACCGGGACAGGAAGCTCTGGGGCCAACGTCCTGACTTTC.

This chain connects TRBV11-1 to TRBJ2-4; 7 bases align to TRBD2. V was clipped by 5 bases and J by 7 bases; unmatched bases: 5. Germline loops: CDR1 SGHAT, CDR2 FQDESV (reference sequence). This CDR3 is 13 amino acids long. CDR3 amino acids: CASSVQGGNIQYF. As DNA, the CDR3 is TGTGCCAGCAGCGTGCAGGGAGGGAACATTCAGTACTTC.

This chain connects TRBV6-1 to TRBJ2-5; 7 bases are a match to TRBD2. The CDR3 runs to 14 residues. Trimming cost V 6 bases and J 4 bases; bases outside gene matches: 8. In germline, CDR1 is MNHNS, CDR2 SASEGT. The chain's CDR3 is CASRADSGLETQYF. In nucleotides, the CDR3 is TGTGCCAGCAGGGCTGATAGCGGGTTAGAGACCCAGTACTTC.

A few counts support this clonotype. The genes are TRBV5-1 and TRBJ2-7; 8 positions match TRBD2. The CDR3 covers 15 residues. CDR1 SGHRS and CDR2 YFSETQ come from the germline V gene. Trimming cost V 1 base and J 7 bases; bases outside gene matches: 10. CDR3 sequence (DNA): TGCGCCAGCAGCTTGCCCGTGACTAGCGCCCGGGAGCAGTACTTC. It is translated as CASSLPVTSAREQYF. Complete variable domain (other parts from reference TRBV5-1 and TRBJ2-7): KAGVTQTPRYLIKTRGQQVTLSCSPISGHRSVSWYQQTPGQGLQFLFEYFSETQRNKGNFPGRFSGRQFSNSRSEMNVSTLELGDSALYLCASSLPVTSAREQYFGPGTRLTVT.

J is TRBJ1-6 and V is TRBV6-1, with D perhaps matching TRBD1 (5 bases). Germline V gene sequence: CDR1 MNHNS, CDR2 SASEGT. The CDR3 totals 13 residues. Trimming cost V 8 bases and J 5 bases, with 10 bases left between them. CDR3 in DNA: TGTGCCAGCTGGGGACGGAATAATTCACCCCTCCACTTT. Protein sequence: CASWGRNNSPLHF.

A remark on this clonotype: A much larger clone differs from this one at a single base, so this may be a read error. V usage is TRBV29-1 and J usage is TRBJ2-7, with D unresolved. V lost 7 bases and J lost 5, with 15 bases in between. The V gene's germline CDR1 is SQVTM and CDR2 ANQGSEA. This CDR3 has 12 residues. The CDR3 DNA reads TGCAGCGCGAAAGACACACCCGACGAGCAGTACTTC. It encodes CSAKDTPDEQYF.

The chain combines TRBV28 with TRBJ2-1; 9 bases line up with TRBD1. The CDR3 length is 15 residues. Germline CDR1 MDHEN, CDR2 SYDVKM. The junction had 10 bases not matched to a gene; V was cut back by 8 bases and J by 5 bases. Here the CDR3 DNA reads TGTGCCAGCCGAAATCCCGGACAGGGGAACAATGAGCAGTTCTTC. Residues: CASRNPGQGNNEQFF.

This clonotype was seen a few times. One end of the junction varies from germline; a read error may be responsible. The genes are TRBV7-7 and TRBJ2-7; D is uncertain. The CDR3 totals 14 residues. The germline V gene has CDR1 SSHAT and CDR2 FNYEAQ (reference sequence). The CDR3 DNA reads TGTGCTAGCAGTTCGGACGTTCTCTCCTACGAGCAGTACTTC. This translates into CASSSDVLSYEQYF.

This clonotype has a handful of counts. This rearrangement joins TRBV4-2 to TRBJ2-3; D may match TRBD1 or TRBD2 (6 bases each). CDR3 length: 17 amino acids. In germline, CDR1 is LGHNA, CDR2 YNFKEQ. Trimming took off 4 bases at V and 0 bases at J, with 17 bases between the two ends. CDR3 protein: CASSPRRGGPSTDTQYF. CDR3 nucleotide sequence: TGTGCCAGCAGCCCCCGAAGAGGGGGGCCTAGCACAGATACGCAGTATTTT.

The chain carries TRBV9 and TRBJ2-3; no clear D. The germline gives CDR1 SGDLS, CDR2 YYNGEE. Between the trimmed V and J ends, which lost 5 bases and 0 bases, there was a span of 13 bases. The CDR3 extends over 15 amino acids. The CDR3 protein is CASSPHVGSTDTQYF. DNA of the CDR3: TGTGCCAGCAGTCCCCACGTGGGTAGCACAGATACGCAGTATTTT.

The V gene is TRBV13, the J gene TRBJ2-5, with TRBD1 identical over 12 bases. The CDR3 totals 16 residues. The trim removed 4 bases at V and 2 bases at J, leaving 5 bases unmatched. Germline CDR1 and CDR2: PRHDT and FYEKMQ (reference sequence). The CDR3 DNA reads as TGTGCCAGCAGCTCCAGGGACAGGGGGCGTCAAGAGACCCAGTACTTC. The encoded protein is CASSSRDRGRQETQYF.

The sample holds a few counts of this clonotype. The CDR3 DNA reads TGTGCCAGCAGCTTACCTCTTCGGCCGGAGACCCAGTACTTC. Translation gives CASSLPLRPETQYF. The V call is TRBV7-2, the J call TRBJ2-5; no firm D call. The CDR3 runs 14 residues. The germline V gene encodes CDR1 SGHTA and CDR2 FQGNSA. Trimming pared 2 bases from V and 5 bases from J, leaving 12 bases between.